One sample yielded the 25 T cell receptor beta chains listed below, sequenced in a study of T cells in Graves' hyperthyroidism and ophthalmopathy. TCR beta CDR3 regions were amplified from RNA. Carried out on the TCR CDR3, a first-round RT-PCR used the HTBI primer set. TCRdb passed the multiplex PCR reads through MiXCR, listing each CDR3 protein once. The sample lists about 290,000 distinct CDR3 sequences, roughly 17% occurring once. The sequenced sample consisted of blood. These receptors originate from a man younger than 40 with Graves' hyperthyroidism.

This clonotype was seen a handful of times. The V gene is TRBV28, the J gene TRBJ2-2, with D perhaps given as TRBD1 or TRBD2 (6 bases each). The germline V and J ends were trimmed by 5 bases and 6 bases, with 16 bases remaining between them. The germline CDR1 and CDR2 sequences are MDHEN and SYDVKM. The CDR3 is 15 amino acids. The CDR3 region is CASSPPGASAGELFF. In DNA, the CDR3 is TGTGCCAGCAGTCCGCCGGGGGCGTCGGCCGGGGAGCTGTTTTTT.

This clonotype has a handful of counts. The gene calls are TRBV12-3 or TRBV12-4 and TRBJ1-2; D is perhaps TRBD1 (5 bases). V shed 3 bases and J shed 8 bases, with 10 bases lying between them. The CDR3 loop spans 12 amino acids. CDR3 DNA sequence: TGTGCCAGCAGTTTCGGCGGGGCCGGCTACACCTTC. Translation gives CASSFGGAGYTF.

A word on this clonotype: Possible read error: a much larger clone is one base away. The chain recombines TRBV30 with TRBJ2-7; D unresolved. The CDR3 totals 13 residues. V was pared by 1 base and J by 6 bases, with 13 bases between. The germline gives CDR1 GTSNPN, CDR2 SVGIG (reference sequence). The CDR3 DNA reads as TGTGCCTGGAGTGGGTGGCCCCGCGGCGAGCAGTACTTC. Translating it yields CAWSGWPRGEQYF.

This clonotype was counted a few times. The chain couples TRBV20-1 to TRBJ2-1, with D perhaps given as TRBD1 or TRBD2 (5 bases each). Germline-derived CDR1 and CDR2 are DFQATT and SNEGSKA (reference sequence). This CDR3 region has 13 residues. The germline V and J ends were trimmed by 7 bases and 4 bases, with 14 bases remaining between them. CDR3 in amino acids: CSGKSGTYNEQFF. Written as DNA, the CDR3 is TGCAGTGGAAAATCGGGGACGTACAATGAGCAGTTCTTC.

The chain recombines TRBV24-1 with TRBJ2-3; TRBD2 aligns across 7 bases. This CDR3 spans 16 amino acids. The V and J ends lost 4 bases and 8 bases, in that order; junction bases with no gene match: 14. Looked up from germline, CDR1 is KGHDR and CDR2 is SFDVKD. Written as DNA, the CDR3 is TGTGCCACCAGTGACGTAGCGGGCGGGCTCCGGTTTACGCAGTATTTT. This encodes CATSDVAGGLRFTQYF.

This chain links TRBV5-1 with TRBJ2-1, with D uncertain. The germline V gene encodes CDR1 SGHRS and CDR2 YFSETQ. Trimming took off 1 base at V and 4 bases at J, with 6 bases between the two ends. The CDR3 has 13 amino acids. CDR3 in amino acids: CASSLNAYNEQFF. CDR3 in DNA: TGCGCCAGCAGCTTGAATGCGTACAATGAGCAGTTCTTC. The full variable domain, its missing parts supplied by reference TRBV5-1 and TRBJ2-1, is KAGVTQTPRYLIKTRGQQVTLSCSPISGHRSVSWYQQTPGQGLQFLFEYFSETQRNKGNFPGRFSGRQFSNSRSEMNVSTLELGDSALYLCASSLNAYNEQFFGPGTRLTVL.

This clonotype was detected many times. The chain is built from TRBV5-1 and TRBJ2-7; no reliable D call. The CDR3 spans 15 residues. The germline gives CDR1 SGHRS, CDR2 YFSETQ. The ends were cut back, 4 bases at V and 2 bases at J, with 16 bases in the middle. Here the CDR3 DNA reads TGCGCCAGCAGCAGCCGTGAGGTGGCCCCCTACGAGCAGTACTTC. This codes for CASSSREVAPYEQYF. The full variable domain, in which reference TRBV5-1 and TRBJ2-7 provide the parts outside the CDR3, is KAGVTQTPRYLIKTRGQQVTLSCSPISGHRSVSWYQQTPGQGLQFLFEYFSETQRNKGNFPGRFSGRQFSNSRSEMNVSTLELGDSALYLCASSSREVAPYEQYFGPGTRLTVT.

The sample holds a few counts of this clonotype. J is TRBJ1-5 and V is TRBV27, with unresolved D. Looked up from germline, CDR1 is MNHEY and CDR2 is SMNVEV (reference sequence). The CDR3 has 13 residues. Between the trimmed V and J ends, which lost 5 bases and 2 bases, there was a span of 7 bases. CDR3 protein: CASSNGRNQPQHF. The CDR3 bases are TGTGCCAGCAGTAACGGACGCAATCAGCCCCAGCATTTT.

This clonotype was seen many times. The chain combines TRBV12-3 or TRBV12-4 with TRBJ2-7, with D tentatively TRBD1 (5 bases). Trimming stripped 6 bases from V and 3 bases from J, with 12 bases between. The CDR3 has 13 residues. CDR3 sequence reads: CASRTDSNYEQYF. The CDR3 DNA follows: TGTGCCAGCAGGACAGATTCTAACTACGAGCAGTACTTC.

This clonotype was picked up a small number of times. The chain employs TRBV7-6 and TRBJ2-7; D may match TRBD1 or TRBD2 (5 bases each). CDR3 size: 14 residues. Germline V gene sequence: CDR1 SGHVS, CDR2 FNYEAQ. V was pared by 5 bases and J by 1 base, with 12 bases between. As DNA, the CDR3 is TGTGCCAGCAGCCAGAGTGGGGGATCCTACGAGCAGTACTTC. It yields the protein CASSQSGGSYEQYF.

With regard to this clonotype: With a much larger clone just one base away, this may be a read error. The CDR3 region has the DNA TGTGCCAGCAGCTTAGCCCACGGGAGCAATCAGCCCCAGCATTTT. Its protein is CASSLAHGSNQPQHF. The J gene is TRBJ1-5, the V gene TRBV2; no firm D call. CDR3 length: 15 residues. Germline V gives CDR1 SNHLY, CDR2 FYNNEI. With 6 bases removed from V and 1 base from J, the gap between germline ends came to 13 bases.

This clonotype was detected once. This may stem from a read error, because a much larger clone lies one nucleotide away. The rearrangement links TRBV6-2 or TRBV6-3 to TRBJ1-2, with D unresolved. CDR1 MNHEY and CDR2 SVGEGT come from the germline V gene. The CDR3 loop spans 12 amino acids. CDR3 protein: CANLHTSYGYAF. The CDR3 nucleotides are TGTGCCAACTTACATACGAGTTATGGCTACGCCTTC.

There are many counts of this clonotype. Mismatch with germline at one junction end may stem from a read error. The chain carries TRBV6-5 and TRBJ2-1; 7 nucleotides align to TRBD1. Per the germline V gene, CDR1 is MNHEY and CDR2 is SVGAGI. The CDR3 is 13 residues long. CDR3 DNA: TGTGCCAGCAGTTACTCGAATGGACAGGTCCTCCTCTTC. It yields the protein CASSYSNGQVLLF.

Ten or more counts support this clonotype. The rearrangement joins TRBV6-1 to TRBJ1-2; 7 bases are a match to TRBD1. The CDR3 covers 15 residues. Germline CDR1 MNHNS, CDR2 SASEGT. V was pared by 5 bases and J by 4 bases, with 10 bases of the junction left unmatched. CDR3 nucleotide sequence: TGTGCCAGCAGTCCCGACCCGGGACAGACCTATGGCTACACCTTC. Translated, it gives CASSPDPGQTYGYTF.

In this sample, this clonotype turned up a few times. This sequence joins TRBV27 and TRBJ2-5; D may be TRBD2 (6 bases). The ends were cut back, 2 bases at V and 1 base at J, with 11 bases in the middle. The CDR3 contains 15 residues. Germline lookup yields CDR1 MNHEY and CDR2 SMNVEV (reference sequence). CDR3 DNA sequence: TGTGCCAGCAGTTTAGGAGGGGCGGCCCAAGAGACCCAGTACTTC. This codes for CASSLGGAAQETQYF.

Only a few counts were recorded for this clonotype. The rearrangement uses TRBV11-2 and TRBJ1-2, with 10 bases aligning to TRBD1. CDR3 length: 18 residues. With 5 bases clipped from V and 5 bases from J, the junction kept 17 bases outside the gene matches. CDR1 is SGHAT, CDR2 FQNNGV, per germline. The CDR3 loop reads CASSANLGQGVTHYGYTF. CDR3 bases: TGTGCCAGCAGCGCCAACCTTGGACAGGGGGTGACACATTATGGCTACACCTTC. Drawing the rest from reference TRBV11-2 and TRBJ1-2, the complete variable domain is EAGVAQSPRYKIIEKRQSVAFWCNPISGHATLYWYQQILGQGPKLLIQFQNNGVVDDSQLPKDRFSAERLKGVDSTLKIQPAKLEDSAVYLCASSANLGQGVTHYGYTFGSGTRLTVV.

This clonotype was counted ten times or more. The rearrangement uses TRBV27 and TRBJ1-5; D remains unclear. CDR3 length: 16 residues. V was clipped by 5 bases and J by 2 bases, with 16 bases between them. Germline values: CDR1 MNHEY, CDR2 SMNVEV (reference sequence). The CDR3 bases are TGTGCCAGCAGTCCCCTGAATCGGAGGGGCAATCAGCCCCAGCATTTT. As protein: CASSPLNRRGNQPQHF.

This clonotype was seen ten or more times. CDR3 loop: CASSIDREAELFF. The CDR3 DNA sequence: TGCGCCAGCAGCATCGACAGGGAAGCGGAGCTGTTTTTT. V gene TRBV5-1 combines with J gene TRBJ2-2, with TRBD1 matching 7 bases. With V trimmed by 4 bases and J by 10 bases, 7 bases remained unmatched. The CDR3 loop spans 13 amino acids. Per the germline V gene, CDR1 is SGHRS and CDR2 is YFSETQ. The full variable domain, in which reference TRBV5-1 and TRBJ2-2 provide the parts outside the CDR3, is KAGVTQTPRYLIKTRGQQVTLSCSPISGHRSVSWYQQTPGQGLQFLFEYFSETQRNKGNFPGRFSGRQFSNSRSEMNVSTLELGDSALYLCASSIDREAELFFGEGSRLTVL.

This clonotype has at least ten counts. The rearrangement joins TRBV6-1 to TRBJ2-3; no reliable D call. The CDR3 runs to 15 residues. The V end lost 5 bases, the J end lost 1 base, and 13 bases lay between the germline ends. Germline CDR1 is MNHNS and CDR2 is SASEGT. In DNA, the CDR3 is TGTGCCAGCAGTCCTACCCAAGGCCGCACAGATACGCAGTATTTT. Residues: CASSPTQGRTDTQYF.

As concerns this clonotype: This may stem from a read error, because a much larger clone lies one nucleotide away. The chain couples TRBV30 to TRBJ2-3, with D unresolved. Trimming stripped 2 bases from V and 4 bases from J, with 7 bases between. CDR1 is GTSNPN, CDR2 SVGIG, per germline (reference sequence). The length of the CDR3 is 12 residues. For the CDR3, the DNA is TGTGCCTGGAGTTCAACGGCAGATACGCAGTATTTT. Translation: CAWSSTADTQYF.

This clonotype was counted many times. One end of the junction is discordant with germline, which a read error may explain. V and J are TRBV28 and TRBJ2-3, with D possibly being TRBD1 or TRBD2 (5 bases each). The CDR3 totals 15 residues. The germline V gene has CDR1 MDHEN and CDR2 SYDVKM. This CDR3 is CASSFRDRPTHTQYF. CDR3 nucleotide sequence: TGTGCCAGCAGTTTCCGGGACCGACCCACACATACGCAGTATTTT.

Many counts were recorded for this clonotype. The DNA for the CDR3 is TGTGCCAGCAGTTACCGGACAGGGGACGAGCAGTACTTC. Amino acids: CASSYRTGDEQYF. This chain links TRBV6-5 with TRBJ2-7; 9 bases are a match to TRBD1. V lost 2 bases to trimming and J lost 5 bases; unmatched junction nucleotides: 1. Germline-derived CDR1 and CDR2 are MNHEY and SVGAGI. This CDR3 region has 13 residues.

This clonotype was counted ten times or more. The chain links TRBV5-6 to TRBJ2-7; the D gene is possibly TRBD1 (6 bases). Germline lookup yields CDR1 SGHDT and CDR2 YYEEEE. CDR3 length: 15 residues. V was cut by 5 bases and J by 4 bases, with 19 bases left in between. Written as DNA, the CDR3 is TGTGCCAGCAGTCCAACAGGGCGAGGAGTATACGAGCAGTACTTC. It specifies CASSPTGRGVYEQYF.

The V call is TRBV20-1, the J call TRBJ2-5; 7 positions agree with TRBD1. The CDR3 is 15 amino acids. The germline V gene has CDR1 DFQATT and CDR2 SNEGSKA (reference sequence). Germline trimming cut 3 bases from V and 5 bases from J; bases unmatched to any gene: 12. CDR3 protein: CSASFYRGRVETQYF. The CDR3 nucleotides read TGCAGTGCTAGTTTCTACAGGGGCCGGGTGGAGACCCAGTACTTC.

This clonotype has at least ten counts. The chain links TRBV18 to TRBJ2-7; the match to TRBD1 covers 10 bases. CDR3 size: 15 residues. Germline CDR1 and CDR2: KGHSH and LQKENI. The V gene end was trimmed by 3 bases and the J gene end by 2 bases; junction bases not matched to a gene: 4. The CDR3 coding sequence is TGTGCCAGCTCACCCTGGGGACAGGGGACCTACGAGCAGTACTTC. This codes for CASSPWGQGTYEQYF.